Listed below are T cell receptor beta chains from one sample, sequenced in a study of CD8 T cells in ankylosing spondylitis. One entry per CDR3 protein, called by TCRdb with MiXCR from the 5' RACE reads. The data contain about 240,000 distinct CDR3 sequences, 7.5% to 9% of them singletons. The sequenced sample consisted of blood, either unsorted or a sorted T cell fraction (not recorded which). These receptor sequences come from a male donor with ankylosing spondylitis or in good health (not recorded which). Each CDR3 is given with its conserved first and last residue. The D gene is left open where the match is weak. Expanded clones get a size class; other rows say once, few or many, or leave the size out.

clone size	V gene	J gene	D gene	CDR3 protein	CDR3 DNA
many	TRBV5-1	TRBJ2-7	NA	CASSLALKGDVYEQYF	TGCGCCAGCAGCTTGGCCTTAAAAGGGGACGTCTACGAGCAGTACTTC
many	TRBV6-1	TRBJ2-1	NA	CASSESPRAGNEQFF	TGTGCCAGCAGTGAAAGCCCCAGGGCGGGGAATGAGCAGTTCTTC
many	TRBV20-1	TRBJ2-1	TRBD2	CSARDGFGGAGVGTNEQFF	TGCAGTGCTAGAGATGGGTTCGGGGGTGCGGGGGTCGGAACCAATGAGCAGTTCTTC
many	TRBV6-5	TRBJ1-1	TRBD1	CASSYGGQGLTEAFF	TGTGCCAGCAGTTACGGTGGACAGGGTTTGACTGAAGCTTTCTTT
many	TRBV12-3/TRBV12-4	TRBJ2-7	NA	CASSQGQGGYEQYF	TGTGCCAGCAGCCAAGGGCAGGGGGGTTACGAGCAGTACTTC
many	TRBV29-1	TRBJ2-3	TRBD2	CSVEEGLADTQYF	TGCAGCGTTGAAGAGGGACTAGCAGATACGCAGTATTTT
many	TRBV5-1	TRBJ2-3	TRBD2	CASSPLTSGRTDTQYF	TGCGCCAGCAGTCCCTTGACTAGCGGGAGAACAGATACGCAGTATTTT
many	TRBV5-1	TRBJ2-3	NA	CASSSGTLLDTQYF	TGCGCCAGCAGCTCCGGGACACTGTTGGATACGCAGTATTTT
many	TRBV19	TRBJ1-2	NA	CASRGTSGDGYTF	TGTGCCAGTAGAGGGACAAGTGGGGATGGCTACACCTTC
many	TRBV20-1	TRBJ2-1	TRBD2	CSAVGTSGSSYNEQFF	TGCAGTGCTGTCGGGACTAGCGGGAGCTCCTACAATGAGCAGTTCTTC
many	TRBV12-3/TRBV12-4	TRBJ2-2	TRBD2	CASRAYASGNTGELFF	TGTGCCAGCAGGGCCTATGCTAGCGGGAACACCGGGGAGCTGTTTTTT
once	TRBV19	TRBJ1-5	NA	CASTRESVNQPQHF	TGTGCCAGTACCCGGGAGTCGGTCAATCAGCCCCAGCATTTT
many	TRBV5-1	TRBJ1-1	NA	CASSLRTTNTEAFF	TGCGCCAGCAGCTTGAGGACAACGAACACTGAAGCTTTCTTT
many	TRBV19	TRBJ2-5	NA	CASSTPQGKKTQYF	TGTGCCAGTAGTACGCCACAGGGTAAGAAGACCCAGTACTTC
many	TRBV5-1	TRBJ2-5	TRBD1	CASSFLGQQETQYF	TGCGCCAGCAGCTTCTTGGGACAGCAAGAGACCCAGTACTTC
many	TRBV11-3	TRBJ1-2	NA	CASSLGPGRGAGYTF	TGTGCCAGCAGCTTAGGGCCGGGACGCGGTGCTGGCTACACCTTC
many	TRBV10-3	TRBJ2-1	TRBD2	CAISALGSSGSRGNEQFF	TGTGCCATCAGTGCTCTCGGAAGTAGCGGGAGCCGGGGGAATGAGCAGTTCTTC
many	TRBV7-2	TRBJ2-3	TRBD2	CAINHPAGGWYF	TGTGCCATCAACCATCCGGCGGGGGGTTGGTATTTT
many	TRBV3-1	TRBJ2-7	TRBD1	CASSGRDRGFNEQYF	TGTGCCAGCAGCGGCCGGGACAGGGGTTTCAACGAGCAGTACTTC
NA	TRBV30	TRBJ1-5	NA	CAWSQFSNSNQPQHF	TGTGCCTGGAGCCAATTTTCCAATAGCAATCAGCCCCAGCATTTT
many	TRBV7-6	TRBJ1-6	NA	CASSLGAWSPLHF	TGTGCCAGCAGCTTAGGGGCTTGGTCACCCCTCCACTTT
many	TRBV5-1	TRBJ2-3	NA	CASSLVGAITDTQYF	TGCGCCAGCAGCTTGGTGGGGGCAATAACAGATACGCAGTATTTT
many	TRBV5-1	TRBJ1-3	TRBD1	CASRDRTTGNTIYF	TGCGCCAGCCGGGACAGGACCACTGGAAACACCATATATTTT
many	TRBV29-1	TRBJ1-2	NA	CSVGGVYGYTF	TGCAGCGTTGGAGGGGTCTATGGCTACACCTTC
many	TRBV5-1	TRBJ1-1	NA	CASRPIQGNTEAFF	TGCGCCAGCAGACCTATACAGGGGAACACTGAAGCTTTCTTT
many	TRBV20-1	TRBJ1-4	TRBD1	CSARDKDRANEKLFF	TGCAGTGCTAGAGATAAGGACAGGGCAAATGAAAAACTGTTTTTT
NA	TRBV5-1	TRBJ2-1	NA	CASSRRVPGPYNEQFF	TGCGCCAGCAGCCGCCGGGTCCCCGGCCCCTACAATGAGCAGTTCTTC
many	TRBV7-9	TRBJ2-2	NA	CASSVGRRVGELFF	TGTGCCAGCAGCGTGGGACGGCGAGTTGGGGAGCTGTTTTTT
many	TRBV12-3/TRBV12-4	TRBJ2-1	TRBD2	CASSGTSGPNEQFF	TGTGCCAGCAGCGGGACTAGCGGGCCCAATGAGCAGTTCTTC
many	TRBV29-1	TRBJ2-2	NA	CSVESSHTGELFF	TGCAGCGTTGAATCCAGTCACACCGGGGAGCTGTTTTTT
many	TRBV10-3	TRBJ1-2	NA	CAISESTTAEGYGYTF	TGTGCCATCAGTGAGTCGACCACGGCAGAGGGTTATGGCTACACCTTC
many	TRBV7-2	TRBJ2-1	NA	CASSLRGGVSSYNEQFF	TGTGCCAGCAGCTTACGTGGCGGAGTAAGCTCCTACAATGAGCAGTTCTTC
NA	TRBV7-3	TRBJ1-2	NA	CASSPRPAQTSYGYTF	TGTGCCAGCAGCCCCCGGCCAGCCCAGACCTCCTATGGCTACACCTTC
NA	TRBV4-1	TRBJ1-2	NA	CASSQEERGGYTF	TGCGCCAGCAGCCAAGAAGAAAGAGGTGGCTACACCTTC
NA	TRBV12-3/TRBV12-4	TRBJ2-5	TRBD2	CASSLGLALETQYF	TGTGCCAGCAGTTTAGGACTAGCGTTGGAGACCCAGTACTTC
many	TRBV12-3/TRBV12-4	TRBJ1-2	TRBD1	CASSLQGQGVYGYTF	TGTGCCAGCAGTTTACAGGGACAGGGCGTTTATGGCTACACCTTC
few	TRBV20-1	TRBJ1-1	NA	CSASDVKKAEAFF	TGCAGTGCTAGTGATGTAAAGAAGGCTGAAGCTTTCTTT
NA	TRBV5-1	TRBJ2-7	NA	CASSLAYGALGYEQYF	TGCGCCAGCAGCTTGGCATATGGGGCTCTTGGCTACGAGCAGTACTTC
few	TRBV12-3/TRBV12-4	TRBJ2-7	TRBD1	CARRSFQDRGPYEQYF	TGTGCCAGAAGAAGTTTCCAGGACAGGGGGCCCTACGAGCAGTACTTC
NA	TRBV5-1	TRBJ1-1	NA	CASSLDSPYVTEAFF	TGCGCCAGCAGCTTGGATTCCCCTTATGTCACTGAAGCTTTCTTT
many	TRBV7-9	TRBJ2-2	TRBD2	CASSSSGSDDTGELFF	TGTGCCAGCAGCTCCAGCGGGAGTGACGACACCGGGGAGCTGTTTTTT
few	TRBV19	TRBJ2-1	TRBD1	CASSRARTGAVNEQFF	TGTGCCAGTAGTAGGGCTCGGACAGGGGCCGTCAATGAGCAGTTCTTC
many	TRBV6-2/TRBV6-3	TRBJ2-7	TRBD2	CASQGTSVYEQYF	TGTGCCAGCCAGGGGACTAGCGTTTACGAGCAGTACTTC
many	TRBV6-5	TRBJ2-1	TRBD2	CASSYEGTSGEGNNEQFF	TGTGCCAGCAGTTACGAAGGGACTAGCGGGGAGGGAAACAATGAGCAGTTCTTC
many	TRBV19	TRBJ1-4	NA	CASSGRVVTNEKLFF	TGTGCCAGTAGCGGCAGGGTAGTTACTAATGAAAAACTGTTTTTT
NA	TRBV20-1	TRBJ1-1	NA	CSASEDGNTEAFF	TGCAGTGCTAGTGAGGACGGGAACACTGAAGCTTTCTTT
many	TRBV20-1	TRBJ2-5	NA	CSASFGGSQETQYF	TGCAGTGCTAGCTTCGGAGGCAGCCAAGAGACCCAGTACTTC
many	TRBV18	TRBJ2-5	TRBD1	CASSPDSRGLETQYF	TGTGCCAGCTCACCAGATTCCAGGGGGCTTGAGACCCAGTACTTC
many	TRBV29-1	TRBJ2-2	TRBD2	CSVAGTSGLSTNTGELFF	TGCAGCGTGGCCGGGACTAGCGGACTGTCGACGAACACCGGGGAGCTGTTTTTT
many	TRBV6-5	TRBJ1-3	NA	CASSSPSSGNTIYF	TGTGCCAGCAGTTCCCCAAGCTCTGGAAACACCATATATTTT
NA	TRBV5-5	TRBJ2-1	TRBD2	CASSLASGRGNEQFF	TGTGCCAGCAGCTTGGCAAGCGGGAGAGGGAATGAGCAGTTCTTC
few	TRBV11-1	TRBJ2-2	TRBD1	CASSRGGQGASWTGELFF	TGTGCCAGCAGCAGGGGAGGACAGGGGGCTTCATGGACCGGGGAGCTGTTTTTT
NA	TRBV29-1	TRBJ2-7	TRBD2	CSVGQREGAEQYF	TGCAGCGTCGGCCAGCGGGAGGGTGCCGAGCAGTACTTC
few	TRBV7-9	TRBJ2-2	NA	CASPRGRESAGELFF	TGTGCCAGTCCTCGCGGTAGGGAATCCGCCGGGGAGCTGTTTTTT
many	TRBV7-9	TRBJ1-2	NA	CASSHPGTLSYGYTF	TGTGCCAGCAGCCATCCAGGGACACTTTCTTATGGCTACACCTTC
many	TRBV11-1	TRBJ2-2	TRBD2	CASSSGTSGRARTGELFF	TGTGCCAGCAGCTCCGGGACTAGCGGGAGAGCCCGGACCGGGGAGCTGTTTTTT
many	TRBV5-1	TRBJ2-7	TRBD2	CASSSSGRAYEQYF	TGCGCCAGCAGCTCTAGCGGGAGGGCCTACGAGCAGTACTTC